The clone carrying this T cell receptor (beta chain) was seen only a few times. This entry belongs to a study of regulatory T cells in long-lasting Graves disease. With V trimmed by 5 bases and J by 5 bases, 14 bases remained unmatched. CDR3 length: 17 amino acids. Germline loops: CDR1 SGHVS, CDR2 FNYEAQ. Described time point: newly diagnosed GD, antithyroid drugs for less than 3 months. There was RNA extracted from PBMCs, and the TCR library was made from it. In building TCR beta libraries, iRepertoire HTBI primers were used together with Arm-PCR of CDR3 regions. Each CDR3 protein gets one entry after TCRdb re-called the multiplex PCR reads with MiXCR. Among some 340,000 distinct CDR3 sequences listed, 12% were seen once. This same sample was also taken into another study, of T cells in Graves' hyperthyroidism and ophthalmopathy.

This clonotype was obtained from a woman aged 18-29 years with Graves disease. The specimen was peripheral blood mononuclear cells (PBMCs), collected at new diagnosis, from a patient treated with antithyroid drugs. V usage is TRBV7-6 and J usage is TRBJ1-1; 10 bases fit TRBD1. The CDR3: CASSPPGQGYLETEAFF. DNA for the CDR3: TGTGCCAGCAGCCCCCCGGGACAGGGGTATTTAGAGACTGAAGCTTTCTTT.